Each of the 15 T cell receptor beta chains below was sequenced from the same sample in a study of cytomegalovirus exposure and HLA in healthy donors. The PCR ran on 60 Vbeta and 13 Jbeta primers. The table came from immunoSEQ multiplex PCR; TCRdb's copy has only in-frame clones and leaves some out. The sample lists over 50,000 clones, around 89% occurring once. Sequenced: PBMCs. The source of these receptors is a man aged 25 to 40 in good health and CMV-seropositive.

The rearrangement joins TRBV7-2 to TRBJ2-3; TRBD2 agrees at 9 bases. Per germline, CDR1 SGHTA and CDR2 FQGNSA. V lost 3 bases, J lost 2 bases, and 3 bases stayed unmatched. The CDR3 totals 15 residues. Here the CDR3 DNA reads TGTGCCAGCAGCTTGACTAGCGGTGACACAGATACGCAGTATTTT. This gives the protein CASSLTSGDTDTQYF.

The rearrangement joins TRBV30 to TRBJ2-1, with D perhaps matching TRBD1 (6 bases). The CDR3 totals 16 residues. Trimming pared 2 bases from V and 9 bases from J, leaving 23 bases between. CDR1 GTSNPN and CDR2 SVGIG come from the germline V gene (reference sequence). The CDR3 protein is CAWSFRWASPTGEQFF. CDR3 sequence (DNA): TGTGCCTGGAGTTTTCGTTGGGCTAGCCCGACAGGTGAGCAGTTCTTC. The whole variable domain, filled in from reference TRBV30 and TRBJ2-1, reads SQTIHQWPATLVQPVGSPLSLECTVEGTSNPNLYWYRQAAGRGLQLLFYSVGIGQISSEVPQNLSASRPQDRQFILSSKKLLLSDSGFYLCAWSFRWASPTGEQFFGPGTRLTVL.

V is TRBV28 and J is TRBJ1-6; TRBD1 matches 7 bases. CDR1 and CDR2 from the germline V gene are MDHEN and SYDVKM. CDR3 length equals 15 residues. Trimming at V came to 7 bases and at J to 3 bases, leaving 6 bases not matched to a gene. DNA for the CDR3: TGTGCCAGCACCTCGACAGGGCTCTATAATTCACCCCTCCACTTT. This sequence encodes CASTSTGLYNSPLHF.

This chain's CDR3 is CASRPAPGLALYNEQFF. The DNA for the CDR3 is TGTGCCAGCAGACCCGCGCCGGGACTAGCGTTATACAATGAGCAGTTCTTC. This chain joins TRBV7-8 and TRBJ2-1; 10 bases are a match to TRBD2. The V and J ends lost 6 bases and 4 bases, in that order; junction bases with no gene match: 12. Germline values: CDR1 SGHVS, CDR2 FQNEAQ. The CDR3 is made up of 17 amino acids.

The chain links TRBV4-2 to TRBJ1-2; D might be TRBD1 (6 bases). The CDR3 contains 14 residues. Trimming pared 4 bases from V and 2 bases from J, leaving 11 bases between. From germline, CDR1 is LGHNA and CDR2 YNFKEQ. The CDR3 nucleotides are TGTGCCAGCAGCCGTGATGGACAGAACTATGGCTACACCTTC. It specifies CASSRDGQNYGYTF.

The gene calls are TRBV27 and TRBJ2-7; D possibly corresponds to TRBD2 (6 bases). Germline V gene sequence: CDR1 MNHEY, CDR2 SMNVEV (reference sequence). The CDR3 length is 14 residues. V was shortened by 4 bases and J by 2 bases, with 12 bases between the two germline ends. DNA for the CDR3: TGTGCCAGCAGTTGGAGGGCAGAAGCCTACGAGCAGTACTTC. Protein: CASSWRAEAYEQYF.

The chain carries TRBV5-1 and TRBJ1-1, with 8 bases matching TRBD1. Losses at the gene ends were 1 base for V and 1 base for J; bases not matched to a gene: 6. The CDR3 is 16 amino acids. CDR1 and CDR2 (germline): SGHRS, YFSETQ. The CDR3 DNA reads as TGCGCCAGCAGCTTGACGTTCGGGACAGGGAACACTGAAGCTTTCTTT. Translation: CASSLTFGTGNTEAFF.

The chain joins TRBV6-1 to TRBJ2-2; D not resolved. The CDR3 is made up of 11 amino acids. Trimming cost V 2 bases and J 8 bases, with 3 bases left between them. Per germline, CDR1 MNHNS and CDR2 SASEGT. DNA for the CDR3: TGTGCCAGCAGTGAACGGGGGGAGCTGTTTTTT. Translating gives CASSERGELFF.

This chain uses TRBV7-8 with TRBJ1-6, with D maybe TRBD1 (6 bases). V was cut by 4 bases and J by 13 bases, with 14 bases left in between. Germline V gene sequence: CDR1 SGHVS, CDR2 FQNEAQ. The CDR3 spans 13 residues. The CDR3 DNA reads TGTGCCAGCAGCTCTGGACAGTCCGCTCCCCTCCACTTT. Translated: CASSSGQSAPLHF.

The rearrangement joins TRBV19 to TRBJ1-3; D remains ambiguous. Trimming left V 3 bases short and J 0 bases short, with 3 bases between. Germline CDR1 LNHDA, CDR2 SQIVND (reference sequence). CDR3 length equals 13 residues. The CDR3 DNA reads TGTGCCAGTAGTATTATCTCTGGAAACACCATATATTTT. Amino acids: CASSIISGNTIYF.

The count of this clone is one. This CDR3 reads CASSYSTAGGTDTQYF. CDR3 bases: TGTGCCAGCAGTTACTCGACAGCGGGAGGCACAGATACGCAGTATTTT. The chain links TRBV6-5 to TRBJ2-3; 8 positions agree with TRBD2. This CDR3 contains 16 residues. V shed 0 bases and J 1 base; nucleotides not matched to a gene: 3. Germline V CDR1 and CDR2: MNHEY, SVGAGI.

The chain links TRBV27 to TRBJ2-1; 8 positions agree with TRBD1. The CDR3 sequence is 17 residues long. V trimming: 2 bases; J trimming: 4 bases; junction bases outside the gene matches: 10. Germline CDR1 and CDR2: MNHEY and SMNVEV (reference sequence). The CDR3 DNA is TGTGCCAGCAGTTTAATTCTCGGGACAGGACTGTACAATGAGCAGTTCTTC. Protein product: CASSLILGTGLYNEQFF.

The rearrangement links TRBV5-1 to TRBJ1-2, with 8 bases identical to TRBD1. The V gene's germline CDR1 is SGHRS and CDR2 YFSETQ. This CDR3 has 14 amino acids. After removal of 2 bases from V and 2 bases from J, the junction contained 2 bases not matched to a gene. Here the CDR3 reads CASSLGQGNYGYTF. The CDR3 coding sequence is TGCGCCAGCAGCTTAGGACAGGGAAACTATGGCTACACCTTC.

The rearrangement joins TRBV20-1 to TRBJ1-1; no clear D. The CDR3 contains 11 residues. V was pared by 2 bases and J by 2 bases, with 3 bases between. The germline V gene encodes CDR1 DFQATT and CDR2 SNEGSKA (reference sequence). The CDR3 DNA reads as TGCAGTGCTAGACTAAACACTGAAGCTTTCTTT. It yields the protein CSARLNTEAFF.

The gene calls are TRBV7-9 and TRBJ2-1, with 11 bases aligning to TRBD2. J lost 0 bases, V lost 5 bases, and 12 bases had no gene match. The CDR3 extends over 19 amino acids. CDR1 is SEHNR, CDR2 FQNEAQ, per germline (reference sequence). The CDR3 sequence: CASSPPLTSGSVSYNEQFF. The CDR3 nucleotides are TGTGCCAGCAGCCCACCGCTAACTAGCGGGAGCGTCTCCTACAATGAGCAGTTCTTC.